Following are 24 T cell receptor beta chains from one sample sequenced in a study of T cells in Graves' hyperthyroidism and ophthalmopathy. TCR beta CDR3 sequences were amplified from RNA transcripts. A first-round RT-PCR of the TCR CDR3 used the HTBI primer set. From the multiplex PCR reads, TCRdb called clonotypes with MiXCR, one entry per CDR3 protein. The table has under 400,000 distinct CDR3 sequences, 13% to 15% seen once; the top ten hold about 20%. The sample consisted of blood. The receptor source for this set is a woman aged 55-70 years with Graves' ophthalmopathy.

Ten or more counts support this clonotype. The rearrangement links TRBV12-3 or TRBV12-4 to TRBJ2-7, with D maybe TRBD2 (6 bases). With 5 bases removed from V and 9 bases from J, the gap between germline ends came to 17 bases. This CDR3 is built from 13 residues. The CDR3 DNA reads as TGTGCCAGCAGTACCGGGACTGGGAGTCGGCAGTACTTC. Translation gives CASSTGTGSRQYF.

The V gene is TRBV20-1, the J gene TRBJ2-7, with TRBD1 identical over 7 bases. The CDR3 is made up of 14 amino acids. In germline, CDR1 is DFQATT, CDR2 SNEGSKA (reference sequence). The junction had 9 bases not matched to a gene; V was cut back by 6 bases and J by 1 base. As DNA, the CDR3 is TGCAGTGCCCCTCCCGGGACAGCATCCTACGAGCAGTACTTC. Protein sequence: CSAPPGTASYEQYF.

This clonotype was counted at least ten times. The J gene is TRBJ2-1, the V gene TRBV28, with D possibly matching TRBD1 (7 bases). Per germline, CDR1 MDHEN and CDR2 SYDVKM. CDR3 length: 13 amino acids. V lost 6 bases and J 9 bases, leaving 15 bases between the germline ends. The CDR3 DNA reads as TGTGCCAGCAGCCGCGGCCAGGGGGGTGAGCAGTTCTTC. It is translated as CASSRGQGGEQFF.

This chain uses TRBV5-4 with TRBJ2-4; D perhaps matches TRBD2 (5 bases). Trimming took off 4 bases at V and 1 base at J, with 18 bases between the two ends. CDR3 length: 17 residues. Germline loops: CDR1 SGHNT, CDR2 YYREEE (reference sequence). The CDR3 loop is CASSVTGSGSAKNIQYF. The CDR3 nucleotides are TGTGCCAGCAGCGTAACGGGGAGTGGGTCGGCCAAAAACATTCAGTACTTC.

The table lists this clonotype with many counts. V usage is TRBV20-1 and J usage is TRBJ1-1; TRBD1 matches 7 bases. The germline V gene encodes CDR1 DFQATT and CDR2 SNEGSKA (reference sequence). The CDR3 sequence is 14 residues long. J gave up 3 bases and V 2 bases, and 6 bases lay outside the gene matches. CDR3 sequence: CSARSGQTDTEAFF. CDR3 bases: TGCAGTGCTAGATCGGGACAGACTGACACTGAAGCTTTCTTT.

J is TRBJ1-6 and V is TRBV28; D unclear. Germline loops: CDR1 MDHEN, CDR2 SYDVKM. Trimming left V 6 bases short and J 9 bases short, with 9 bases between. The CDR3 totals 12 residues. The CDR3 DNA follows: TGTGCCAGCAGATTTTTAGCTTCACCCCTCCACTTT. Amino acid sequence: CASRFLASPLHF.

The sample holds many counts of this clonotype. This chain links TRBV28 with TRBJ2-7; either TRBD1 or TRBD2 may supply D (5 bases each). V dropped 2 bases and J dropped 0 bases, with 20 bases sitting between them. The CDR3 is 18 amino acids. Per germline, CDR1 MDHEN and CDR2 SYDVKM. CDR3 in amino acids: CASSLKAYGTGSSYEQYF. Here the CDR3 DNA reads TGTGCCAGCAGTTTAAAAGCTTACGGGACCGGTAGCTCCTACGAGCAGTACTTC. The whole variable domain, remainder taken from reference TRBV28 and TRBJ2-7, is DVKVTQSSRYLVKRTGEKVFLECVQDMDHENMFWYRQDPGLGLRLIYFSYDVKMKEKGDIPEGYSVSREKKERFSLILESASTNQTSMYLCASSLKAYGTGSSYEQYFGPGTRLTVT.

This clonotype was seen at least ten times. The V gene is TRBV12-3 or TRBV12-4, the J gene TRBJ2-7; 8 nucleotides line up with TRBD2. V lost 2 bases and J lost 5; bases outside the gene matches: 8. The CDR3 has 15 residues. The CDR3 here is CASSLFREGRNEQYF. The CDR3 nucleotides are TGTGCCAGCAGTTTATTTCGGGAGGGCCGTAACGAGCAGTACTTC.

The J gene is TRBJ2-2, the V gene TRBV5-1, with D possibly matching TRBD1 (6 bases). Germline lookup yields CDR1 SGHRS and CDR2 YFSETQ. V was cut by 7 bases and J by 4 bases, with 14 bases left in between. CDR3 length: 14 residues. The CDR3: CASRDIGLTGELFF. CDR3 coding DNA: TGCGCCAGCCGGGACATTGGACTCACCGGGGAGCTGTTTTTT.

This clonotype was found many times. The rearrangement links TRBV7-9 to TRBJ2-7, with D possibly TRBD2 on 6 matching bases. CDR3 size: 16 residues. Germline CDR1 is SEHNR and CDR2 is FQNEAQ (reference sequence). Trimming shortened V by 1 base and J by 7 bases, and 20 bases separated the two germline ends. CDR3 in DNA: TGTGCCAGCAGCTTAGACTTCGGCGGGAAGGGCGAGGAGCAGTACTTC. Encoded protein: CASSLDFGGKGEEQYF.

This clonotype was detected many times. This chain connects TRBV10-3 to TRBJ1-1; TRBD1 matches at 7 bases. The CDR3 has 14 amino acids. Trimming removed 6 bases from V and 1 base from J; junction bases left unmatched: 5. The germline CDR1 and CDR2 sequences are ENHRY and SYGVKD. The DNA of the CDR3 is TGTGCCATCAGCCAGGGGGTGCGGAACACTGAAGCTTTCTTT. Translating it yields CAISQGVRNTEAFF.

Many counts were recorded for this clonotype. The chain uses TRBV12-3 or TRBV12-4 and TRBJ2-1; D not certain. V shed 3 bases and J shed 8 bases, with 5 bases lying between them. This CDR3 has 11 residues. CDR3 DNA: TGTGCCAGCAGTTTCAGTTATGAGCAGTTCTTC. This codes for CASSFSYEQFF.

A single count supports this clonotype. A much larger clonotype is one base distant, so this may be a read error. The genes are TRBV7-2 and TRBJ2-2; 7 nucleotides align to TRBD2. V lost 5 bases to trimming and J lost 5 bases; unmatched junction nucleotides: 14. The CDR3 contains 17 residues. The germline V gene encodes CDR1 SGHTA and CDR2 FQGNSA. The CDR3 loop is CASSNVRGVHSTGELFF. For the CDR3, the DNA is TGTGCCAGCAGCAACGTCCGGGGGGTTCACAGTACCGGGGAGCTGTTTTTT.

This clonotype was observed many times. V is TRBV30 and J is TRBJ2-5, with TRBD2 identical over 8 bases. Losses at the gene ends were 2 bases for V and 7 bases for J; bases not matched to a gene: 6. The CDR3 runs 13 residues. Looked up from germline, CDR1 is GTSNPN and CDR2 is SVGIG (reference sequence). As DNA, the CDR3 is TGTGCCTGGAGTCCGACTAGCGAGGGGACCCAGTACTTC. It specifies CAWSPTSEGTQYF.

This chain uses TRBV20-1 with TRBJ2-1; 10 bases line up with TRBD1. The CDR3 sequence is 16 residues long. V gave up 1 base and J gave up 6 bases; unmatched junction bases: 9. Germline V lookup: CDR1 DFQATT, CDR2 SNEGSKA (reference sequence). The CDR3 sequence is CSARGSDRGLINEQFF. For the CDR3, the DNA is TGCAGTGCTAGAGGCTCTGACAGGGGGCTAATCAATGAGCAGTTCTTC.

This clonotype was counted a few times. This rearrangement joins TRBV7-9 to TRBJ1-1; 8 nucleotides match TRBD1. CDR1 and CDR2 (germline): SEHNR, FQNEAQ (reference sequence). The V and J ends lost 1 base and 5 bases, in that order; junction bases with no gene match: 9. This CDR3 is built from 16 residues. CDR3 DNA: TGTGCCAGCAGCTTAGGGGGGAGGCAGGGGGCGACTGAAGCTTTCTTT. Translated: CASSLGGRQGATEAFF.

This chain connects TRBV18 to TRBJ2-1; TRBD2 aligns across 8 bases. The V gene end was trimmed by 4 bases and the J gene end by 5 bases; junction bases not matched to a gene: 10. This CDR3 has 16 amino acids. Germline V gene lookup returns CDR1 KGHSH and CDR2 LQKENI. CDR3 residues: CASSLKLGRADNEQFF. The CDR3 DNA follows: TGTGCCAGCTCACTTAAGCTCGGGAGGGCCGACAATGAGCAGTTCTTC.

This clonotype came up many times. V is TRBV7-2 and J is TRBJ2-7; 8 bases line up with TRBD1. The germline V gene has CDR1 SGHTA and CDR2 FQGNSA. The length of the CDR3 is 14 residues. J gave up 5 bases and V 2 bases, and 5 bases lay outside the gene matches. The CDR3 sequence is CASSLLGQADEQYF. CDR3 DNA sequence: TGTGCCAGCAGCTTATTGGGACAGGCGGACGAGCAGTACTTC.

In this sample, this clonotype turned up a few times. A much larger clone lies a single base off, so this may be a read error. V and J are TRBV12-3 or TRBV12-4 and TRBJ2-7, with a possible D match to TRBD2 (6 bases). The CDR3 runs to 15 residues. With 6 bases removed from V and 7 bases from J, the gap between germline ends came to 22 bases. This CDR3 is CASSVAGTGAGEQYF. CDR3 in DNA: TGTGCCAGCAGCGTCGCCGGGACTGGCGCTGGTGAGCAGTACTTC.

This chain uses TRBV7-2 with TRBJ2-7; TRBD2 agrees at 11 bases. Per germline, CDR1 SGHTA and CDR2 FQGNSA. The V and J ends lost 2 bases and 2 bases, in that order; junction bases with no gene match: 8. The CDR3 spans 17 residues. This CDR3 reads CASSLPAGTSGTYEQYF. The CDR3, as DNA: TGTGCCAGCAGCTTACCTGCCGGGACTAGCGGTACCTACGAGCAGTACTTC. The complete variable domain, with remaining parts taken from reference TRBV7-2 and TRBJ2-7, reads GAGVSQSPSNKVTEKGKDVELRCDPISGHTALYWYRQSLGQGLEFLIYFQGNSAPDKSGLPSDRFSAERTGGSVSTLTIQRTQQEDSAVYLCASSLPAGTSGTYEQYFGPGTRLTVT.

The sample holds many counts of this clonotype. The chain uses TRBV3-1 and TRBJ2-2, with 7 bases matching TRBD1. V shed 6 bases and J 6 bases; nucleotides not matched to a gene: 1. Germline lookup yields CDR1 LGHDT and CDR2 YNNKEL (reference sequence). The CDR3 has 12 amino acids. The CDR3: CASRGTAGELFF. CDR3 sequence (DNA): TGTGCCAGCAGGGGGACAGCCGGGGAGCTGTTTTTT.

This clonotype was counted at least ten times. The CDR3 bases are TGTGCCAGCAGTGCGGCTAGCGGAGGAACAGATACGCAGTATTTT. It translates to CASSAASGGTDTQYF. V and J are TRBV2 and TRBJ2-3; 7 bases fit TRBD2. V shed 4 bases and J 3 bases; nucleotides not matched to a gene: 7. Germline V gene lookup returns CDR1 SNHLY and CDR2 FYNNEI. This CDR3 is 15 amino acids long.

This rearrangement joins TRBV5-1 to TRBJ2-5, with 7 bases matching TRBD1. The germline V gene has CDR1 SGHRS and CDR2 YFSETQ. This CDR3 contains 14 residues. With V trimmed by 5 bases and J by 0 bases, 4 bases remained unmatched. The CDR3 sequence: CASRGGQHQETQYF. The CDR3 DNA sequence: TGCGCCAGCAGAGGGGGACAGCACCAAGAGACCCAGTACTTC.

This clonotype was counted many times. The CDR3 region is CASSLNPPTSNYGYTF. CDR3 coding DNA: TGCGCCAGCAGCTTAAACCCACCGACAAGCAACTATGGCTACACCTTC. The rearrangement links TRBV5-1 to TRBJ1-2; no clear D. This CDR3 spans 16 amino acids. The V end was cut by 2 bases, the J end by 2 bases, with 16 bases between. CDR1 is SGHRS, CDR2 YFSETQ, per germline.